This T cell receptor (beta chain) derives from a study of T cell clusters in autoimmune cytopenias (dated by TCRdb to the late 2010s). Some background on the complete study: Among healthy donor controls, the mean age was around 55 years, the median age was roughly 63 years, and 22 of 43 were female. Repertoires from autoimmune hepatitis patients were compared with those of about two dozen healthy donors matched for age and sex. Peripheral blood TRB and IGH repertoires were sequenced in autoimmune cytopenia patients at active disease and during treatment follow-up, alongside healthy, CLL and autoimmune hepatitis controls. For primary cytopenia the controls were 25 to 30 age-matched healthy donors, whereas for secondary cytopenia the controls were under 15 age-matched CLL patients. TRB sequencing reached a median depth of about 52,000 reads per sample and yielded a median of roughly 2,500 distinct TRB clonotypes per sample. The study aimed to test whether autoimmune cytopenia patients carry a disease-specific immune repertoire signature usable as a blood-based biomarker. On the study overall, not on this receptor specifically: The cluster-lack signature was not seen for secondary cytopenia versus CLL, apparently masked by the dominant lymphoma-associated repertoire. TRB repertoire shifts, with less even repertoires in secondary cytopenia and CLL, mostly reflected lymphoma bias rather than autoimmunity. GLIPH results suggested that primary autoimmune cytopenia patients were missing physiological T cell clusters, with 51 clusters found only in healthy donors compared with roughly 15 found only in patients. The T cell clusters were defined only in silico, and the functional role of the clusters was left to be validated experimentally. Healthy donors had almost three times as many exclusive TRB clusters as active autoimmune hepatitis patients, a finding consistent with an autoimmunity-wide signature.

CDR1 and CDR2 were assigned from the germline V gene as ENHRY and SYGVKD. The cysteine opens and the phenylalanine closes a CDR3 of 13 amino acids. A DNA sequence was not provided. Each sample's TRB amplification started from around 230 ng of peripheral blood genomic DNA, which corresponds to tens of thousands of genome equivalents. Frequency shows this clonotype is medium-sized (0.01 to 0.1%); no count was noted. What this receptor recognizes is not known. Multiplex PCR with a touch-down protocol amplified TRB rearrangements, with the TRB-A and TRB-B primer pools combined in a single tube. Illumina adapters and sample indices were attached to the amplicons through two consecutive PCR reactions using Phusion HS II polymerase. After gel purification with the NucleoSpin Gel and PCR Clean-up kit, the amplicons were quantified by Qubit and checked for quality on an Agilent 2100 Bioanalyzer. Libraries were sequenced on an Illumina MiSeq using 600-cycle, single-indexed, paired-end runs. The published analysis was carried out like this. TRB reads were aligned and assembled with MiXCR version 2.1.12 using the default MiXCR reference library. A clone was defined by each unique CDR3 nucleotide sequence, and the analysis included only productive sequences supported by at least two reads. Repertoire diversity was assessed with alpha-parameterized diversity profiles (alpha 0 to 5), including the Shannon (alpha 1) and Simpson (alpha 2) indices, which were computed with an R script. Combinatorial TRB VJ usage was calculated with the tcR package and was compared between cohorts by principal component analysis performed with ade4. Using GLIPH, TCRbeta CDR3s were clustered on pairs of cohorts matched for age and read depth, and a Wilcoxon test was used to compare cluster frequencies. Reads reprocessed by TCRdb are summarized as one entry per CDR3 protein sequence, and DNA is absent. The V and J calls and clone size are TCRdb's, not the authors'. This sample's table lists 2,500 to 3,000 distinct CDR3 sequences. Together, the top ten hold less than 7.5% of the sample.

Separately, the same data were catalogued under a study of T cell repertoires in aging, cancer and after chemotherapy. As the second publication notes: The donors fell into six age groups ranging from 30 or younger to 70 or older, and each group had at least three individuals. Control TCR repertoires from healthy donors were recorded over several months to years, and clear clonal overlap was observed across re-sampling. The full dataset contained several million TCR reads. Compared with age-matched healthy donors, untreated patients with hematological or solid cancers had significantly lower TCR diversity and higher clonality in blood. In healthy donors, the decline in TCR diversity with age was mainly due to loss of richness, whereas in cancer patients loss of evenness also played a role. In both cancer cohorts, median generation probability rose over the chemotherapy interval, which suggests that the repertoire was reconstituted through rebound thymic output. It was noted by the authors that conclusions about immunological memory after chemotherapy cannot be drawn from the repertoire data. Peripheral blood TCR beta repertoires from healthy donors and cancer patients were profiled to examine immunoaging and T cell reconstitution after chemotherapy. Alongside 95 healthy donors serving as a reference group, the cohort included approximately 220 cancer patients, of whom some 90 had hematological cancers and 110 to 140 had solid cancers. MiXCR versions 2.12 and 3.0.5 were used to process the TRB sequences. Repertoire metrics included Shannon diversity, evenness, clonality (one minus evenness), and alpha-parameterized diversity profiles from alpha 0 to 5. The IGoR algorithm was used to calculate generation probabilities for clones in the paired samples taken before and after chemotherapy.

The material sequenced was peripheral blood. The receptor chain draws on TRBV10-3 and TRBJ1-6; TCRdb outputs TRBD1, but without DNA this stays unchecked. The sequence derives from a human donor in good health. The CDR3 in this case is CAIQGQGNSPLHF.